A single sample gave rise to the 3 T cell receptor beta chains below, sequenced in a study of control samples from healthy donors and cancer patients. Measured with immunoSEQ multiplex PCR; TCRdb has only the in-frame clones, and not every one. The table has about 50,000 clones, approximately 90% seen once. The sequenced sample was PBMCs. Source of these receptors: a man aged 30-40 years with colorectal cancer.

CDR3 DNA: TGTGCCAGCAGCTTGACACAGGGAACCGGGGAGCTGTTTTTT. It codes for CASSLTQGTGELFF. This chain connects TRBV7-6 to TRBJ2-2; a weak D match, TRBD1 (6 bases). Germline V gives CDR1 SGHVS, CDR2 FNYEAQ. Trimming removed 3 bases from V and 5 bases from J, with 10 bases in between. The CDR3 contains 14 residues.

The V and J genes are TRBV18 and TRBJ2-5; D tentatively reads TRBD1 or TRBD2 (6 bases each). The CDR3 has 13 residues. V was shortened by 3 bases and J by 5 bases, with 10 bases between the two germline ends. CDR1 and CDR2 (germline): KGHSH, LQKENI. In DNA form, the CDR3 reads TGTGCCAGCTCACCGGTGGGGGGCGAGACCCAGTACTTC. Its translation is CASSPVGGETQYF.

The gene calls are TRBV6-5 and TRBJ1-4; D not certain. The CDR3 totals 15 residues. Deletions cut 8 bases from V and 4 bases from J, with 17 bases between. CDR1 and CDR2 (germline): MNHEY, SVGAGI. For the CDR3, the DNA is TGTGCCAGCGAGGGAGGAACCCCTTTTAATGAAAAACTGTTTTTT. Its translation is CASEGGTPFNEKLFF.